These 27 T cell receptor beta chains came from one sample sequenced in a study of blood T cell repertoires in COVID-19. Only in-frame clones appear in the TCRdb table, and some are missing; sequencing was by immunoSEQ multiplex PCR. This repertoire shows around 470,000 clones, less than 95% found once; its top ten account for less than 0.75%. The sequenced sample was PBMCs or T cells enriched from blood (not recorded which). The receptors were sampled from a man aged 18 to 29 who had recovered from COVID-19.

The chain links TRBV7-9 to TRBJ1-4, with D maybe TRBD1 (6 bases). This CDR3 comprises 13 residues. CDR1 is SEHNR and CDR2 is FQNEAQ in the germline V gene (reference sequence). V gave up 6 bases and J gave up 4 bases, with 9 bases separating them. Here the CDR3 reads CASRRTVNEKLFF. The CDR3 DNA reads as TGTGCCAGCAGGAGGACAGTTAATGAAAAACTGTTTTTT.

The chain is built from TRBV7-8 and TRBJ2-1, with 8 bases that match TRBD2. This CDR3 has 15 residues. Germline V gives CDR1 SGHVS, CDR2 FQNEAQ. V shed 5 bases, J shed 7 bases, and the junction held 10 bases outside the gene matches. CDR3 sequence reads: CASSATAGAGNEQFF. The CDR3 region has the DNA TGTGCCAGCAGCGCTACAGCGGGGGCCGGGAATGAGCAGTTCTTC.

This sequence joins TRBV5-1 and TRBJ2-2, with a weak D call TRBD1 (7 bases). The CDR3 covers 14 residues. V was cut by 5 bases and J by 6 bases, with 14 bases left in between. Germline V gene lookup returns CDR1 SGHRS and CDR2 YFSETQ. CDR3 nucleotides: TGCGCCAGCAGGGAGGGGGCAATCGCCGGGGAGCTGTTTTTT. Translating it yields CASREGAIAGELFF. Drawing the rest from reference TRBV5-1 and TRBJ2-2, the complete variable domain is KAGVTQTPRYLIKTRGQQVTLSCSPISGHRSVSWYQQTPGQGLQFLFEYFSETQRNKGNFPGRFSGRQFSNSRSEMNVSTLELGDSALYLCASREGAIAGELFFGEGSRLTVL.

The rearrangement links TRBV7-9 to TRBJ2-3, with D perhaps TRBD1 (6 bases). The CDR3 sequence is 14 residues long. The V end lost 5 bases, the J end lost 4 bases, and 13 bases lay between the germline ends. Germline CDR1 is SEHNR and CDR2 is FQNEAQ (reference sequence). The CDR3 DNA follows: TGTGCCAGCAGCCCCGACAGGTCGGCAGATACGCAGTATTTT. This gives the protein CASSPDRSADTQYF.

This chain uses TRBV24-1 with TRBJ2-1; 12 nucleotides align to TRBD2. This CDR3 region has 14 residues. The ends lost 4 bases at V and 12 bases at J; junction bases unmatched: 6. Germline V gives CDR1 KGHDR, CDR2 SFDVKD. The CDR3 loop reads CATSDPTSGRSQFF. The CDR3, as DNA: TGTGCCACCAGTGACCCGACTAGCGGGAGATCGCAGTTCTTC.

The V and J genes are TRBV29-1 and TRBJ1-1; 9 bases are a match to TRBD1. This CDR3 is built from 14 residues. With 7 bases clipped from V and 4 bases from J, the junction kept 10 bases outside the gene matches. The V gene's germline CDR1 is SQVTM and CDR2 ANQGSEA. The chain's CDR3 is CSAEDRGLSTEAFF. As DNA, the CDR3 is TGCAGCGCCGAAGACAGGGGGTTGAGCACTGAAGCTTTCTTT.

The chain uses TRBV7-9 and TRBJ2-7; possibly TRBD1 for D (6 bases). The CDR3 sequence is 15 residues long. Trimming took off 5 bases at V and 5 bases at J, with 19 bases between the two ends. CDR1 SEHNR and CDR2 FQNEAQ come from the germline V gene (reference sequence). This chain's CDR3 is CASSPVNLGANEQYF. The CDR3 DNA follows: TGTGCCAGCAGCCCCGTGAATCTGGGGGCTAACGAGCAGTACTTC. The full variable domain, in which reference TRBV7-9 and TRBJ2-7 provide the parts outside the CDR3, is DTGVSQNPRHKITKRGQNVTFRCDPISEHNRLYWYRQTLGQGPEFLTYFQNEAQLEKSRLLSDRFSAERPKGSFSTLEIQRTEQGDSAMYLCASSPVNLGANEQYFGPGTRLTVT.

This clone was recorded once. The chain employs TRBV28 and TRBJ2-2; 12 positions match TRBD2. CDR3 size: 15 residues. CDR1 is MDHEN, CDR2 SYDVKM, per germline. V was pared by 5 bases and J by 5 bases, with 3 bases of the junction left unmatched. This CDR3 reads CASSPGLAGTGELFF. The CDR3 DNA sequence: TGTGCCAGCAGTCCGGGACTAGCGGGTACCGGGGAGCTGTTTTTT. The entire variable domain, with the rest obtained from reference TRBV28 and TRBJ2-2, is as follows: DVKVTQSSRYLVKRTGEKVFLECVQDMDHENMFWYRQDPGLGLRLIYFSYDVKMKEKGDIPEGYSVSREKKERFSLILESASTNQTSMYLCASSPGLAGTGELFFGEGSRLTVL.

J is TRBJ1-1 and V is TRBV5-5, with 10 bases that match TRBD1. V shed 4 bases, J shed 6 bases, and the junction held 6 bases outside the gene matches. The germline gives CDR1 SGHKS, CDR2 YYEKEE (reference sequence). The CDR3 extends over 14 amino acids. CDR3 loop: CASSLRDRGPEAFF. DNA of the CDR3: TGTGCCAGCAGCCTCAGGGACAGGGGCCCTGAAGCTTTCTTT.

The chain carries TRBV9 and TRBJ1-1; possible D gene TRBD1, 6 bases. Germline values: CDR1 SGDLS, CDR2 YYNGEE. The CDR3 covers 13 residues. Trimming removed 10 bases at V and 0 bases at J, with 13 bases between. The CDR3 loop reads CASSPGVNTEAFF. The CDR3 DNA follows: TGTGCCTCCTCCCCAGGGGTGAACACTGAAGCTTTCTTT.

The V and J genes are TRBV19 and TRBJ1-6, with D possibly matching TRBD1 (6 bases). The CDR3 consists of 14 residues. V lost 5 bases and J lost 7, with 12 bases in between. Germline CDR1 LNHDA, CDR2 SQIVND (reference sequence). The CDR3 sequence: CASSSGGPNSPLHF. The CDR3 DNA reads as TGTGCCAGTAGTTCGGGGGGCCCCAATTCACCCCTCCACTTT. Looking up the rest from reference TRBV19 and TRBJ1-6 gives the full variable domain: DGGITQSPKYLFRKEGQNVTLSCEQNLNHDAMYWYRQDPGQGLRLIYYSQIVNDFQKGDIAEGYSVSREKKESFPLTVTSAQKNPTAFYLCASSSGGPNSPLHFGNGTRLTVT.

The chain uses TRBV10-3 and TRBJ1-2, with D possibly being TRBD1 (5 bases). With 6 bases removed from V and 3 bases from J, the gap between germline ends came to 17 bases. This CDR3 is 15 amino acids long. Germline CDR1 and CDR2: ENHRY and SYGVKD. CDR3 residues: CAIRETARSHYGYTF. CDR3 DNA: TGTGCCATCAGAGAGACAGCCCGGTCCCACTATGGCTACACCTTC.

The J gene is TRBJ1-2, the V gene TRBV6-5; 7 bases map to TRBD1. Germline CDR1 is MNHEY and CDR2 is SVGAGI. Trimming removed 6 bases from V and 8 bases from J; junction bases left unmatched: 15. This CDR3 is built from 15 residues. The DNA of the CDR3 is TGTGCCAGCAGCCGGAACTCGGACAGGTGGAGAGGCTACACCTTC. Residues: CASSRNSDRWRGYTF.

V gene TRBV29-1 combines with J gene TRBJ1-2; the D is unclear. The germline V and J ends were trimmed by 5 bases and 6 bases, with 22 bases remaining between them. The germline CDR1 and CDR2 sequences are SQVTM and ANQGSEA. The CDR3 is made up of 15 amino acids. The CDR3 DNA sequence: TGCAGCGTTCCCCACGGGTCTCCCGAGGCGGATGGCTACACCTTC. This sequence encodes CSVPHGSPEADGYTF.

CDR3 in amino acids: CAGGQGGTEAFF. The CDR3 nucleotides read TGTGCTGGGGGACAGGGAGGCACTGAAGCTTTCTTT. The rearrangement joins TRBV2 to TRBJ1-1; 9 nucleotides agree with TRBD1. This CDR3 is built from 12 residues. Germline V lookup: CDR1 SNHLY, CDR2 FYNNEI.

V is TRBV7-2 and J is TRBJ1-1; TRBD1 might be the D (5 bases). The CDR3 consists of 13 residues. In germline, CDR1 is SGHTA, CDR2 FQGNSA. V was clipped by 2 bases and J by 7 bases, with 11 bases between them. The CDR3 nucleotides are TGTGCCAGCAGCTTAAATAGGAGGGGTGAAGCTTTCTTT. Its translation: CASSLNRRGEAFF.

The J gene is TRBJ1-1, the V gene TRBV7-3, with 7 bases matching TRBD1. The CDR3 is 16 amino acids. Germline CDR1 SGHTA, CDR2 FQGTGA. The V segment lost 5 bases and the J segment 1 base; nucleotides outside the gene matches: 10. The CDR3 nucleotides read TGTGCCAGCAGCACACAGGGGAGTGGGGCGAACACTGAAGCTTTCTTT. Translated, it gives CASSTQGSGANTEAFF.

This clone came up once. The rearrangement joins TRBV7-7 to TRBJ2-5, with D maybe TRBD1 (6 bases). The CDR3 spans 13 residues. Germline values: CDR1 SSHAT, CDR2 FNYEAQ (reference sequence). V was trimmed by 5 bases and J by 5 bases, leaving 12 bases between them. CDR3 residues: CASSLWGQETQYF. CDR3 coding DNA: TGTGCCAGCAGCCTTTGGGGGCAGGAGACCCAGTACTTC.

The chain uses TRBV7-9 and TRBJ1-3, with D possibly TRBD1 on 5 matching bases. The CDR3 is 15 residues long. Germline values: CDR1 SEHNR, CDR2 FQNEAQ (reference sequence). V gave up 7 bases and J gave up 0 bases, with 13 bases separating them. CDR3 in DNA: TGTGCCAGCACCATCGACAGTAGCTCTGGAAACACCATATATTTT. Translated: CASTIDSSSGNTIYF.

The V gene is TRBV28, the J gene TRBJ1-2; 9 positions match TRBD1. V dropped 1 base and J dropped 1; count of bases not matched to a gene: 10. Germline values: CDR1 MDHEN, CDR2 SYDVKM. The CDR3 contains 18 residues. The CDR3 nucleotides read TGTGCCAGCAGTTTATTTACGGGACAGGGAAAGGGTAACTATGGCTACACCTTC. Protein: CASSLFTGQGKGNYGYTF.

The V gene is TRBV12-3 or TRBV12-4, the J gene TRBJ2-7; D may be TRBD2 (6 bases). The CDR3 runs to 13 residues. Trimming shortened V by 6 bases and J by 7 bases, and 16 bases separated the two germline ends. The CDR3 sequence is CASSPLQAGEQYF. The CDR3, as DNA: TGTGCCAGCAGCCCCTTACAGGCGGGAGAGCAGTACTTC.

The V gene is TRBV9, the J gene TRBJ2-1; D is undetermined. Per germline, CDR1 SGDLS and CDR2 YYNGEE. The CDR3 loop spans 14 amino acids. Trimming removed 0 bases from V and 5 bases from J, with 9 bases in between. CDR3 coding DNA: TGTGCCAGCAGCGTAGAGTTAGCTAACAATGAGCAGTTCTTC. Protein: CASSVELANNEQFF.

This clone was seen a single time. V gene TRBV18 combines with J gene TRBJ2-1; the D gene is possibly TRBD2 (6 bases). CDR1 and CDR2 from the germline V gene are KGHSH and LQKENI. The CDR3 covers 14 residues. Trimming cost V 6 bases and J 6 bases, with 15 bases left between them. The CDR3 reads CASSPGGSSNEQFF. DNA for the CDR3: TGTGCCAGCTCGCCCGGGGGTAGCTCCAATGAGCAGTTCTTC. Filled out from reference TRBV18 and TRBJ2-1, the complete variable domain reads NAGVMQNPRHLVRRRGQEARLRCSPMKGHSHVYWYRQLPEEGLKFMVYLQKENIIDESGMPKERFSAEFPKEGPSILRIQQVVRGDSAAYFCASSPGGSSNEQFFGPGTRLTVL.

This clone showed up just a few times. The gene calls are TRBV12-5 and TRBJ1-1, with D maybe TRBD1 (5 bases). The CDR3 consists of 15 residues. Germline V CDR1 and CDR2: LGHNT, FRNRAP. Trimming left V 4 bases short and J 0 bases short, with 12 bases between. CDR3 region: CASGSPGGLNTEAFF. DNA for the CDR3: TGTGCTAGTGGTTCTCCCGGGGGACTGAACACTGAAGCTTTCTTT.

The chain employs TRBV2 and TRBJ1-1; TRBD1 matches 7 bases. V shed 10 bases, J shed 4 bases, and the junction held 12 bases outside the gene matches. Germline V gene sequence: CDR1 SNHLY, CDR2 FYNNEI. The length of the CDR3 is 14 residues. CDR3 in amino acids: CATTTTGRTTEAFF. The DNA for the CDR3 is TGTGCCACCACGACGACAGGGAGGACCACTGAAGCTTTCTTT.

V and J are TRBV14 and TRBJ1-1; D ambiguous. V was pared by 6 bases and J by 4 bases, with 6 bases between. Germline-derived CDR1 and CDR2 are SGHDN and FVKESK. The CDR3 is 11 residues long. The CDR3 DNA reads TGTGCCAGCAGTATTTTCACTGAAGCTTTCTTT. Amino acids: CASSIFTEAFF.

This clone was counted a single time. V and J are TRBV2 and TRBJ2-3; TRBD1 might be the D (5 bases). Germline V lookup: CDR1 SNHLY, CDR2 FYNNEI. The V end was cut by 5 bases, the J end by 6 bases, with 9 bases between. This CDR3 contains 12 residues. CDR3 protein: CASSIKGDTQYF. The CDR3 coding sequence is TGTGCCAGCAGTATTAAGGGGGATACGCAGTATTTT.